Here is one T cell receptor (beta chain) with its context. The sample comes from a study of blood T cell repertoires in COVID-19. As for the study in general: Samples representing acute and convalescent COVID-19 were sourced from the United States, Italy and Spain.

Produced via immunoSEQ multiplex PCR; TCRdb's table is partial and in-frame only. The repertoire holds roughly 40,000 clones, with roughly 84% as singletons. Sequences were obtained from peripheral blood. The receptor was derived from a human donor in a cohort sampled during active COVID-19.

DNA of the CDR3: TGTGCCAGCAGTTTCGCGGGGGGGATCACAGATACGCAGTATTTT. It yields the protein CASSFAGGITDTQYF. The chain employs TRBV28 and TRBJ2-3; TRBD2 matches 9 bases. The CDR3 is 15 residues long. Per germline, CDR1 MDHEN and CDR2 SYDVKM. V lost 3 bases to trimming and J lost 2 bases; unmatched junction nucleotides: 3. The complete variable domain, with remaining parts taken from reference TRBV28 and TRBJ2-3, reads DVKVTQSSRYLVKRTGEKVFLECVQDMDHENMFWYRQDPGLGLRLIYFSYDVKMKEKGDIPEGYSVSREKKERFSLILESASTNQTSMYLCASSFAGGITDTQYFGPGTRLTVL.